Listed here is a single T cell receptor beta chain. These data come from a study of blood T cell repertoires in COVID-19. Authors' processing steps: Quantification of nucleated cells was approximated via reference gene primer amplification. Generated by immunoSEQ multiplex PCR, the TCRdb table keeps only in-frame clones and is missing some. V and J calls and clone size are as listed in that table; D and trimming were resolved from the DNA. The table shows a few hundred thousand clones, with around 86% occurring only once. The CDR3 has 14 amino acids. Per germline, CDR1 SGHDN and CDR2 FVKESK. Between the trimmed V and J ends, which lost 0 bases and 5 bases, there was a span of 10 bases.

The source is a woman between 25 and 40 years old with active or convalescent COVID-19. Source material: peripheral blood. The V and J genes are TRBV14 and TRBJ1-2; D possibly corresponds to TRBD1 (6 bases). CDR3 sequence reads: CASSQEERGYGYTF. CDR3 nucleotide sequence: TGTGCCAGCAGCCAAGAAGAAAGGGGGTATGGCTACACCTTC.